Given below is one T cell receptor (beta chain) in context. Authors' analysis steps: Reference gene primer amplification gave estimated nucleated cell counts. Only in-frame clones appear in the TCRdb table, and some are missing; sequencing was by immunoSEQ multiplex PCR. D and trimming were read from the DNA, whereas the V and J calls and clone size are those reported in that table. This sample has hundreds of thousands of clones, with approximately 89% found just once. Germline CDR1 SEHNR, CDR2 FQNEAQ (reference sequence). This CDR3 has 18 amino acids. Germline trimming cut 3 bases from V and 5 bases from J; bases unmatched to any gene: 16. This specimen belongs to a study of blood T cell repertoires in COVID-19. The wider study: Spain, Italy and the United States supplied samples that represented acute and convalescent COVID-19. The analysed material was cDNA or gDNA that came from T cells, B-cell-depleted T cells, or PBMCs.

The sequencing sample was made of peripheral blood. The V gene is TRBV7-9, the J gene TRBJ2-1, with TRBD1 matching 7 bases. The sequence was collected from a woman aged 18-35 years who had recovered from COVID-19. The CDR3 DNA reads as TGTGCCAGCAGCTTGGCTCGTACAGGGGTTCAACACCACAATGAGCAGTTCTTC. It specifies CASSLARTGVQHHNEQFF.